This T cell receptor beta chain was identified in a study of response to subunit inactivated influenza vaccine. TCRdb used MiXCR to reprocess the RT-PCR reads, holding one entry per CDR3 protein. The table has under 200,000 distinct CDR3 sequences, about 12% seen once. V lost 0 bases, J lost 2 bases, and 8 bases lay in between. This CDR3 is 14 amino acids long. This clonotype came up many times. These same records also appear under a second study, on T cells expressing NK-cell markers. That study adds: A 5'RACE template switching approach incorporating UMIs was used to make TCR beta cDNA. Repertoires of TCR beta were obtained from T cells sorted as CD3+CD56+NKG2C+, CD3+CD56+NKG2C- and CD3+CD56-NKG2C+. Researchers report these clonotypes also headed the CD3+CD56-NKG2C+ fraction in several donors.

The source material was CD8+ T cells sorted from PBMCs, sampled roughly 12 days after vaccination. The source is a man aged 50 to 60 who received an inactivated influenza vaccine. The V gene is TRBV12-3 or TRBV12-4, the J gene TRBJ2-7; D is ambiguous. The CDR3 bases are TGTGCCAGCAGTTTAGCGGGCCTAGCCTACGAGCAGTACTTC. Protein: CASSLAGLAYEQYF.